The rows below give T cell receptor beta chains drawn from one sample of a study of blood T cell repertoires in COVID-19. Measured with immunoSEQ multiplex PCR; TCRdb has only the in-frame clones, and not every one. In the table there are approximately 300,000 clones, approximately 83% of which are singletons. Material for sequencing was peripheral blood. The receptors here all came from a person aged 70 to 85 with COVID-19, enrolled during active disease. Both conserved end residues are part of each CDR3. Fields, in order: D gene, V gene, clone size, J gene, CDR3 protein, CDR3 DNA. D genes are given only for firm matches. A clone size is listed for some rows: how often the clone was seen (once, few, many), or a class if it is expanded.

.,TRBV7-2,.,TRBJ2-2,CASSLFLNTGELFF,TGTGCCAGCAGCTTATTTTTAAACACCGGGGAGCTGTTTTTT
.,TRBV18,.,TRBJ1-5,CASSPIDQNQPQHF,TGTGCCAGCTCACCAATCGATCAGAATCAGCCCCAGCATTTT
TRBD2,TRBV19,.,TRBJ2-7,CASSRKREPPYEQYF,TGTGCCAGTAGTAGAAAGCGGGAGCCCCCCTACGAGCAGTACTTC
.,TRBV7-9,once,TRBJ2-1,CASSLKRDYNEQFF,TGTGCCAGCAGCTTAAAACGGGACTACAATGAGCAGTTCTTC
.,TRBV4-3,.,TRBJ2-3,CASSQDRGATDTQYF,TGCGCCAGCAGCCAAGATCGGGGGGCGACAGATACGCAGTATTTT
TRBD1,TRBV3-1/TRBV3-2,.,TRBJ2-1,CASSQLRQGVGEQFF,TGTGCCAGCAGCCAATTAAGACAGGGGGTAGGTGAGCAGTTCTTC
TRBD2,TRBV3-1/TRBV3-2,.,TRBJ2-7,CASSQFSWTSDREQYF,TGTGCCAGCAGCCAATTTTCGTGGACTAGCGACCGGGAGCAGTACTTC
.,TRBV3-1/TRBV3-2,once,TRBJ1-1,CASSQWSRGGAAAEAFF,TGTGCCAGCAGCCAATGGTCCCGCGGGGGGGCAGCAGCTGAAGCTTTCTTT
TRBD2,TRBV19,.,TRBJ2-6,CASSSHGLAGSSGANVLTF,TGTGCCAGTAGTTCCCATGGACTAGCGGGGTCCTCTGGGGCCAACGTCCTGACTTTC
TRBD1,TRBV19,.,TRBJ1-2,CASSRTTGGVYGYTF,TGTGCCAGTAGCCGGACAACAGGGGGCGTCTATGGCTACACCTTC
.,TRBV7-8,once,TRBJ2-7,CASSWEAGGGYEQYF,TGTGCCAGCAGCTGGGAGGCAGGCGGAGGCTACGAGCAGTACTTC
TRBD1,TRBV7-3,.,TRBJ1-4,CASSLNRDSTNEKLFF,TGTGCCAGCAGCCTCAACCGGGACAGCACAAATGAAAAACTGTTTTTT
TRBD2,TRBV4-3,.,TRBJ2-3,CASSQGVSGGATDTQYF,TGCGCCAGCAGCCAAGGGGTTAGCGGGGGGGCCACAGATACGCAGTATTTT
.,TRBV5-4,.,TRBJ1-1,CASSSPGRYKGDTEAFF,TGTGCCAGCAGCTCTCCGGGCCGTTACAAAGGGGACACTGAAGCTTTCTTT
.,TRBV28,.,TRBJ1-5,CASSLSQGSRAQHF,TGTGCCAGCAGTCTATCCCAGGGGTCCCGGGCCCAGCATTTT
.,TRBV11-2,.,TRBJ1-1,CASSSATVNTEAFF,TGTGCCAGCAGCTCTGCCACTGTGAACACTGAAGCTTTCTTT
.,TRBV7-3,.,TRBJ2-7,CASSLLGPSYEQYF,TGTGCCAGCAGCTTACTTGGGCCTTCCTACGAGCAGTACTTC
.,TRBV3-1/TRBV3-2,.,TRBJ1-3,CASSQAAWSGIIYF,TGTGCCAGCAGCCAAGCGGCATGGAGTGGAATTATATATTTT
TRBD1,TRBV4-1,.,TRBJ2-3,CASSQGAFDRGIDTQYF,TGCGCCAGCAGCCAAGGGGCCTTTGACAGGGGCATAGATACGCAGTATTTT
.,TRBV6-2/TRBV6-3,.,TRBJ1-1,CASSYGRYTEAFF,TGTGCCAGCAGTTACGGCAGGTATACTGAAGCTTTCTTT
.,TRBV6-6,many,TRBJ1-2,CASSYKSGDYGYTF,TGTGCCAGCAGTTATAAGTCAGGGGACTATGGCTACACCTTC
.,TRBV11-3,.,TRBJ2-3,CASSLSSVDTQYF,TGTGCCAGCAGCTTAAGCAGCGTGGATACGCAGTATTTT
TRBD1,TRBV6-2/TRBV6-3,.,TRBJ1-6,CASSSGQYNSPLHF,TGTGCCAGCAGTTCGGGACAGTATAATTCACCCCTCCACTTT
.,TRBV5-1,.,TRBJ2-4,CASSFTGSIAKNIQYF,TGCGCCAGCAGCTTTACCGGGTCAATAGCCAAAAACATTCAGTACTTC
.,TRBV15,.,TRBJ2-2,CATMSGGYTGELFF,TGTGCCACGATGTCCGGGGGATACACCGGGGAGCTGTTTTTT
.,TRBV29-1,.,TRBJ2-3,CSVEFRAPSTDTQYF,TGCAGCGTTGAATTCAGGGCTCCCAGCACAGATACGCAGTATTTT
.,TRBV6-2/TRBV6-3,few,TRBJ1-3,CASSSGISGNTIYF,TGTGCCAGCAGTTCGGGGATCTCCGGAAACACCATATATTTT
.,TRBV28,few,TRBJ1-6,CASSDSRNSPLHF,TGTGCCAGCTCAGACAGCAGAAATTCACCCCTCCACTTT
.,TRBV6-2/TRBV6-3,few,TRBJ2-1,CASSYIGVADPSYNEQFF,TGTGCCAGCAGTTACATCGGGGTAGCGGACCCTTCCTACAATGAGCAGTTCTTC